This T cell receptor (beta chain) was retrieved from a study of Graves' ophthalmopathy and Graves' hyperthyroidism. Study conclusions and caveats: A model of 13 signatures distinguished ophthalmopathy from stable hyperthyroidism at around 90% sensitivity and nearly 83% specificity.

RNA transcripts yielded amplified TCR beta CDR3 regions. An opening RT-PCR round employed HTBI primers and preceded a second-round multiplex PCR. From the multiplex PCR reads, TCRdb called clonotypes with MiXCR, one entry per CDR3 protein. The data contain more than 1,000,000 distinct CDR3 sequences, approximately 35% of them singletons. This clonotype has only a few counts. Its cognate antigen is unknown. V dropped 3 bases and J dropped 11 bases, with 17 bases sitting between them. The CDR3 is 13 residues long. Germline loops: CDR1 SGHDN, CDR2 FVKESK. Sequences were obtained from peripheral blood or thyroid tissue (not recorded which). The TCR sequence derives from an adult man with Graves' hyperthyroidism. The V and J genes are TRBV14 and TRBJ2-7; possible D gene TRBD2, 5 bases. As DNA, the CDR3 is TGTGCCAGCAGCCACGGCGGGCGGAGTCCAGAGTACTTC. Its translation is CASSHGGRSPEYF.